The rows below give T cell receptor beta chains drawn from one sample of a study of blood T cell repertoires in COVID-19. Sequencing used immunoSEQ multiplex PCR; TCRdb keeps in-frame clones, though not all of them. Among about 140,000 clones listed, around 81% were seen once. Sequencing was performed on peripheral blood. These receptors were obtained from an older woman with acute or convalescent COVID-19. CDR3s include the opening cysteine and the closing phenylalanine or tryptophan. The D gene is left open where the match is weak. Clone size appears in some rows only: once, few, many, or a class for an expanded clone.

CDR3 protein,CDR3 DNA,V gene,clone size,D gene,J gene
CASSGRPDRGNGNTIYF,TGCGCCAGCAGCGGAAGGCCTGACAGGGGTAACGGAAACACCATATATTTT,TRBV4-1,few,TRBD1,TRBJ1-3
CASSLGGGLPGNTIYF,TGTGCCAGCAGCTTAGGGGGGGGACTGCCTGGAAACACCATATATTTT,TRBV7-2,.,.,TRBJ1-3
CASSPGLVSEQYF,TGTGCCAGCAGCCCGGGACTAGTTTCCGAGCAGTACTTC,TRBV11-1,few,TRBD2,TRBJ2-7
CASSLVTGMNTEAFF,TGTGCCAGCAGCTTAGTCACAGGCATGAACACTGAAGCTTTCTTT,TRBV11-3,.,.,TRBJ1-1
CASSLSDRGSREAFF,TGTGCCAGCAGTTTATCCGACCGTGGGAGTCGTGAAGCTTTCTTT,TRBV27,.,.,TRBJ1-1
CASSLRQGHGYTF,TGTGCCAGCAGCTTACGACAGGGCCATGGCTACACCTTC,TRBV7-9,.,TRBD1,TRBJ1-2
CASRRGQGFEKLFF,TGTGCCAGTAGGAGGGGACAGGGTTTTGAAAAACTGTTTTTT,TRBV19,.,TRBD1,TRBJ1-4
CASSQGQGSGGKLFF,TGCGCCAGCAGCCAAGGACAGGGGTCCGGAGGAAAACTGTTTTTT,TRBV4-1,.,TRBD1,TRBJ1-4
CASSMGQGYITEAFF,TGTGCCAGCAGCATGGGACAGGGTTATATCACTGAAGCTTTCTTT,TRBV11-2,.,TRBD1,TRBJ1-1
CASSLRLAGGLQETQYF,TGTGCCAGCTCACTCCGTTTAGCGGGAGGCCTCCAAGAGACCCAGTACTTC,TRBV18,.,TRBD2,TRBJ2-5
CASSLAPGLYNEQFF,TGTGCCAGCAGCCTAGCCCCCGGTTTATACAATGAGCAGTTCTTC,TRBV7-2,.,.,TRBJ2-1
CASSSRGRGAYEQYF,TGTGCCAGCAGTTCCCGGGGCAGGGGCGCGTACGAGCAGTACTTC,TRBV28,.,.,TRBJ2-7
CATSDPGGNEQYF,TGTGCCACCAGTGACCCCGGGGGGAACGAGCAGTACTTC,TRBV24-1,few,TRBD2,TRBJ2-7
CASSVGGGDGYTF,TGTGCCAGCAGTGTAGGGGGAGGGGATGGCTACACCTTC,TRBV25-1,.,.,TRBJ1-2
CASSLAGGQGSGYTF,TGTGCCAGCAGCTTAGCGGGGGGACAGGGATCCGGCTACACCTTC,TRBV7-8,.,TRBD1,TRBJ1-2
CASTSRRGNEQFF,TGTGCCTCCACGTCCCGGCGGGGGAATGAGCAGTTCTTC,TRBV19,.,TRBD2,TRBJ2-1